Listed below are T cell receptor beta chains from one sample, sequenced in a study of blood T cell repertoires in COVID-19. Data came from immunoSEQ multiplex PCR; TCRdb stores just in-frame clones and leaves some out. Of roughly 180,000 clones listed, over 70% are singletons. Material for sequencing was peripheral blood. Source of these receptors: a man between 60 and 75 years old with active or convalescent COVID-19. Both conserved end residues are part of each CDR3. A D gene is named only where the DNA matches it firmly. The size entry is marked missing in some rows and otherwise reads once, few, many or a size class.

clone_size,v_call,d_call,j_call,cdr3_nt,cdr3_aa
NA,TRBV3-1/TRBV3-2,TRBD1,TRBJ1-5,TGTGCCAGCAGCCCAAGACAGGGGTGTGGCAATCAGCCCCAGCATTTT,CASSPRQGCGNQPQHF
NA,TRBV24-1,TRBD2,TRBJ2-1,TGTGCCACCAGTGATTTGCCGGGGAGAACTAGCGGGAGGGCCACCGATGAGCAGTTCTTC,CATSDLPGRTSGRATDEQFF
NA,TRBV5-5,NA,TRBJ2-7,TGTGCCAGCAGCTTGGTGGGGCGGCCAGGGCAGTACTTC,CASSLVGRPGQYF
NA,TRBV4-1,NA,TRBJ1-6,TGCGCCAGCAGCCAAGAGAGGGTGGACCCCACCAATTCACCCCTCCACTTT,CASSQERVDPTNSPLHF
NA,TRBV6-2/TRBV6-3,TRBD2,TRBJ2-3,TGTGCCAGCAGCTCCCCGGGACTAGGGACAGATACGCAGTATTTT,CASSSPGLGTDTQYF
NA,TRBV30,TRBD2,TRBJ2-5,TGTGCCTGGAGCCCTGGACTAGCGGGACAAGAGACCCAGTACTTC,CAWSPGLAGQETQYF
NA,TRBV6-5,TRBD1,TRBJ2-3,TGTGCCAGCAGTTACTCCTGGACAGGGGTCACAGATACGCAGTATTTT,CASSYSWTGVTDTQYF
NA,TRBV7-6,NA,TRBJ1-1,TGTGCCAGCAGCTTAGATGGAGAGGGGAACACTGAAGCTTTCTTT,CASSLDGEGNTEAFF
NA,TRBV3-1/TRBV3-2,TRBD2,TRBJ2-7,TGTGCCAGCAGCCTTGGACTAGCGGACGAGCAGTACTTC,CASSLGLADEQYF
NA,TRBV4-2,NA,TRBJ2-7,TGTGCCAGCAGCCCCGTGGCAGCGATCTCCTACGAGCAGTACTTC,CASSPVAAISYEQYF
NA,TRBV4-3,TRBD1,TRBJ2-3,TGCGCCAGCAGCCACGGACAGGGGGCCTCAGATACGCAGTATTTT,CASSHGQGASDTQYF
NA,TRBV2,NA,TRBJ1-2,TGTGCCAGCAGTGAGGGTGGGAGGGGCGGAGGCTACACCTTC,CASSEGGRGGGYTF
once,TRBV4-3,NA,TRBJ2-3,TGCGCCAGCAGCCAAGGCTCCCAGGGACTCGCCTGGGGCACAGATACGCAGTATTTT,CASSQGSQGLAWGTDTQYF
few,TRBV24-1,TRBD1,TRBJ2-1,TGTGCCACCAGTGGAGAATTATGGACAGGGTCGGACTACAATGAGCAGTTCTTC,CATSGELWTGSDYNEQFF
NA,TRBV3-1/TRBV3-2,NA,TRBJ1-1,TGTGCCAGCAGCCCCCCGCGGGGGGTGAACACTGAAGCTTTCTTT,CASSPPRGVNTEAFF
NA,TRBV6-1,TRBD2,TRBJ2-5,TGTGCCAGCAGTGCCCCCGGGGGACTAGCGGCCCTTCAAGAGACCCAGTACTTC,CASSAPGGLAALQETQYF
NA,TRBV12-5,TRBD1,TRBJ1-1,TGTGCAAGTTGTACCGGGACAGGGGGTTGGGGCACTGAAGCTTTCTTT,CASCTGTGGWGTEAFF
NA,TRBV3-1/TRBV3-2,TRBD2,TRBJ2-2,TGTGCCAGCAGCCCGCCGGGACTAGCGGGTGCCGGGGAGCTGTTTTTT,CASSPPGLAGAGELFF
NA,TRBV28,NA,TRBJ1-5,TGTGCCAGCAGTTCGCCAGGATTCGGTAGCAATCAGCCCCAGCATTTT,CASSSPGFGSNQPQHF
NA,TRBV15,NA,TRBJ1-1,TGTGCCACCAGCAGAGATCGGGGGGTCTACCGGAACACTGAAGCTTTCTTT,CATSRDRGVYRNTEAFF
NA,TRBV2,TRBD1,TRBJ2-2,TGTGCCAGCAGGCCCCCGGGACAGACGAACACCGGGGAGCTGTTTTTT,CASRPPGQTNTGELFF
NA,TRBV3-1/TRBV3-2,NA,TRBJ2-1,TGTGCCAGCAGCCAGGGAGGTGAGCAGTTCTTC,CASSQGGEQFF
NA,TRBV18,NA,TRBJ1-4,TGTGCCAGCTCAAACTTGGCGGTAACTAATGAAAAACTGTTTTTT,CASSNLAVTNEKLFF
NA,TRBV28,TRBD1,TRBJ1-2,TGTGCCAGCACAAAACAGGGGCGCGACGGCTACACCTTC,CASTKQGRDGYTF